This T cell receptor beta chain was sequenced in a study of T cell responses to AZD1222 COVID-19 vaccine. TCRdb keeps only in-frame clones here, not all; method: immunoSEQ multiplex PCR. This table holds some 130,000 clones, about nine tenths found once. Findings and caveats of the study: All repertoire sampling was performed exclusively after the peak T cell response. Spike-specific TCR repertoires showed rising breadth and depth after two AZD1222 doses. Most donors were white British, females outnumbered males, and clonal diversity was possibly underestimated. Among those given AZD1222, only five or six were seropositive at baseline.

For this clone: Its matching antigen is unknown.

Per germline, CDR1 LNHDA and CDR2 SQIVND (reference sequence). Between the trimmed V and J ends, which lost 4 bases and 1 base, there was a span of 11 bases. The CDR3 extends over 14 amino acids. This chain connects TRBV19 to TRBJ2-7; the D gene is possibly TRBD1 (5 bases). This TCR came from an adult who received the AZD1222 COVID-19 vaccine. The input for sequencing was peripheral blood, taken 28 days after the second AZD1222 dose. CDR3 protein: CASSTGHDSYEQYF. As DNA, the CDR3 is TGTGCCAGTAGTACAGGGCACGATTCCTACGAGCAGTACTTC.